Presented here are 16 T cell receptor beta chains from one specimen sequenced in a study of post-analysis software for immune sequencing data (dated by TCRdb to between 2015 and 2017). Summary of the overall study and its limitations: Roughly 5 TRBV segments, including TRBV5-6, TRBV5-1 and TRBV20-1, were significantly more frequent in patients than controls.

Library construction relied on PCR. TCRdb shows the sequencer as Illumina HiSeq 2500. To reduce PCR and sequencing biases, unique molecular identifiers were built into the TCR beta cDNA libraries. TCRdb reprocessing: public reads trimmed at Q25 with fastp, clones called with MiXCR, in-frame beta chains kept. Identical CDR3 protein sequences are pooled into one entry, listed with their most common genes and DNA. In this sample the table shows 350,000 to 450,000 distinct CDR3 sequences, more than 30% of which occur a single time. The leading ten clones occupy under 9% of the sample. These receptors have no known antigen. The sequencing sample was made of blood. Receptors were obtained from a girl under 10 years old with multiple sclerosis.

The V and J genes are TRBV3-1 and TRBJ2-3; D gene ambiguous. The CDR3 sequence is 17 residues long. V was clipped by 2 bases and J by 1 base, with 16 bases between them. The germline gives CDR1 LGHDT, CDR2 YNNKEL (reference sequence). The DNA for the CDR3 is TGTGCCAGCAGCCAACAAGGGCGACCTGTGGGCACAGATACGCAGTATTTT. Translated: CASSQQGRPVGTDTQYF.

This clonotype occurred a few times. The rearrangement uses TRBV20-1 and TRBJ1-4; D is perhaps TRBD1 (5 bases). The V and J ends lost 2 bases and 7 bases respectively, with 14 bases between them. In germline, CDR1 is DFQATT, CDR2 SNEGSKA (reference sequence). This CDR3 spans 14 amino acids. The CDR3 is CSARQRGRAEKLFF. DNA of the CDR3: TGCAGTGCTAGACAAAGGGGACGGGCTGAAAAACTGTTTTTT.

This clonotype was recorded a few times. The rearrangement links TRBV4-3 to TRBJ2-1; 7 positions match TRBD2. The CDR3 is 18 residues long. The germline CDR1 and CDR2 sequences are LGHNA and YSLEER. V was clipped by 0 bases and J by 3 bases; unmatched bases: 11. The CDR3 loop is CASSQELAAGLGYNEQFF. DNA of the CDR3: TGCGCCAGCAGCCAAGAGCTAGCGGCAGGACTGGGCTACAATGAGCAGTTCTTC.

This clonotype was observed a handful of times. The chain recombines TRBV7-2 with TRBJ2-4, with no clear D. The CDR3 has 14 amino acids. V was clipped by 3 bases and J by 5 bases, with 11 bases between them. CDR1 is SGHTA and CDR2 is FQGNSA in the germline V gene. In DNA, the CDR3 is TGTGCCAGCAGCTTGGAAAGGACCCAAAACATTCAGTACTTC. It yields the protein CASSLERTQNIQYF.

The chain combines TRBV11-2 with TRBJ2-1; 9 nucleotides align to TRBD2. CDR3 length: 16 residues. Germline values: CDR1 SGHAT, CDR2 FQNNGV. The J segment lost 4 bases and the V segment lost 5 bases, leaving 9 bases of the junction unmatched. CDR3 residues: CASSDPGLAGYNEQFF. For the CDR3, the DNA is TGTGCCAGCAGCGACCCGGGACTAGCCGGATACAATGAGCAGTTCTTC.

The chain carries TRBV4-2 and TRBJ2-5; D may be TRBD2 (5 bases). V was cut by 0 bases and J by 1 base, with 12 bases left in between. Germline V lookup: CDR1 LGHNA, CDR2 YNFKEQ. The CDR3 has 16 residues. The CDR3 nucleotides read TGTGCCAGCAGCCAAGAAATATACGGGGTCCAAGAGACCCAGTACTTC. As protein: CASSQEIYGVQETQYF.

The chain employs TRBV6-6 and TRBJ1-2; 8 bases fit TRBD1. The CDR3 length is 15 residues. Losses at the gene ends were 2 bases for V and 8 bases for J; bases not matched to a gene: 10. CDR1 and CDR2 from the germline V gene are MNHNY and SVGAGI (reference sequence). CDR3 DNA sequence: TGTGCCAGCAGTTACCTAAACCAGGGGGCGGGAGGCTACACCTTC. Translating it yields CASSYLNQGAGGYTF.

The rearrangement joins TRBV29-1 to TRBJ2-3, with no clear D. The V and J ends lost 6 bases and 2 bases respectively, with 6 bases between them. The CDR3 loop spans 11 amino acids. Germline V gives CDR1 SQVTM, CDR2 ANQGSEA. The chain's CDR3 is CSVVPTDTQYF. In DNA form, the CDR3 reads TGCAGCGTCGTCCCCACAGATACGCAGTATTTT.

This clonotype was seen only a few times. The chain has TRBV10-3 and TRBJ2-3; D remains ambiguous. The CDR3 length is 14 residues. V lost 5 bases to trimming and J lost 2 bases, with 11 bases between them. In germline, CDR1 is ENHRY, CDR2 SYGVKD. The CDR3 loop reads CAISIKPDTDTQYF. DNA of the CDR3: TGTGCCATCAGTATAAAGCCTGACACAGATACGCAGTATTTT.

As for this clonotype: The germline gene is not matched at one end of the junction; a read error may be the cause. The chain employs TRBV27 and TRBJ2-7, with 7 bases matching TRBD2. The V gene's germline CDR1 is MNHEY and CDR2 SMNVEV (reference sequence). This CDR3 contains 14 residues. CDR3 protein: CASSLTTSPYEQCF. The DNA of the CDR3 is TGTGCCAGCAGTTTGACGACTAGCCCCTACGAGCAGTGCTTC.

This rearrangement joins TRBV7-6 to TRBJ2-5; D might be TRBD2 (6 bases). Germline loops: CDR1 SGHVS, CDR2 FNYEAQ. The CDR3 is 15 amino acids. The V and J ends lost 2 bases and 0 bases respectively, with 10 bases between them. This chain's CDR3 is CASSLMGGYQETQYF. CDR3 bases: TGTGCCAGCAGCTTAATGGGGGGTTACCAAGAGACCCAGTACTTC.

The rearrangement uses TRBV5-1 and TRBJ1-5; tentatively, D is TRBD1 (6 bases). This CDR3 has 18 residues. The germline V gene has CDR1 SGHRS and CDR2 YFSETQ. With 0 bases removed from V and 2 bases from J, the gap between germline ends came to 18 bases. The CDR3 protein is CASSLGPSGGSGNQPQHF. CDR3 nucleotide sequence: TGCGCCAGCAGCTTGGGGCCATCGGGGGGCTCGGGCAATCAGCCCCAGCATTTT.

This chain links TRBV30 with TRBJ2-7; D is possibly TRBD1 (6 bases). Per germline, CDR1 GTSNPN and CDR2 SVGIG (reference sequence). The CDR3 spans 16 residues. Trimming took off 0 bases at V and 2 bases at J, with 17 bases between the two ends. CDR3 DNA: TGTGCCTGGAGTGTCGGCATGACAGGATCCCCCTACGAGCAGTACTTC. Translated: CAWSVGMTGSPYEQYF.

This clonotype was seen a handful of times. This chain's CDR3 is CASSYGTTNTDTQYF. CDR3 DNA: TGTGCCAGCAGCTACGGGACCACCAACACAGATACGCAGTATTTT. The V and J genes are TRBV7-9 and TRBJ2-3; perhaps D is TRBD1 or TRBD2 (5 bases each). The V end lost 4 bases, the J end lost 2 bases, and 13 bases lay between the germline ends. Germline V gene data show CDR1 as SEHNR and CDR2 as FQNEAQ (reference sequence). The CDR3 sequence is 15 residues long.

About this clonotype: At one end, the junction sequence differs from germline, possibly due to a read error. The chain recombines TRBV13 with TRBJ2-4, with TRBD2 matching 8 bases. The J call may be in error: the DNA end matches TRBJ2-7 better. Germline CDR1 reads PRHDT; CDR2 reads FYEKMQ (reference sequence). CDR3 length: 15 amino acids. The CDR3 sequence: CACSLNPSGPHEQYF. CDR3 nucleotide sequence: TGTGCCTGCAGCTTAAATCCTAGCGGGCCCCACGAGCAGTACTTC.

The V gene is TRBV7-3, the J gene TRBJ2-1; TRBD2 matches at 15 bases. The CDR3 is 17 amino acids. Losses at the gene ends were 1 base for V and 9 bases for J; bases not matched to a gene: 7. The germline gives CDR1 SGHTA, CDR2 FQGTGA. CDR3 sequence (DNA): TGTGCCAGCAGCTTAAGAGGACTAGCGGGGGGGCGAGGTGAGCAGTTCTTC. Its translation is CASSLRGLAGGRGEQFF.